This T cell receptor (beta chain) is drawn from a study of OX40 agonist ivuxolimab in advanced cancers. From germline, CDR1 is MDHEN and CDR2 SYDVKM. V lost 7 bases and J lost 2, with 5 bases in between. The CDR3 sequence is 12 residues long. Produced via immunoSEQ multiplex PCR; TCRdb's table is partial and in-frame only. The data show approximately 110,000 clones, with around 92% seen just once and approximately 0.81% held by the top ten. Source: CD4+ or CD8+ T cells sorted from blood, taken in a trial of the OX40 agonist ivuxolimab. The TCR was taken from an adult with an advanced solid tumor such as melanoma, head and neck, liver or kidney cancer. The chain recombines TRBV28 with TRBJ2-2; D uncertain. This CDR3 is CASIPNTGELFF. In DNA, the CDR3 is TGTGCCAGCATACCCAACACCGGGGAGCTGTTTTTT.